The 14 T cell receptor beta chains below were found in one sample sequenced in a study of blood T cell repertoires in COVID-19. Measured with immunoSEQ multiplex PCR; TCRdb has only the in-frame clones, and not every one. Of approximately 110,000 clones listed, approximately 83% were seen once; the top ten hold under 4.5%. The sequencing input was peripheral blood. The receptors were gathered from a man aged 50 or older with acute or convalescent COVID-19.

This clone was counted only a few times. The chain joins TRBV5-6 to TRBJ2-5, with TRBD1 matching over 7 bases. The germline gives CDR1 SGHDT, CDR2 YYEEEE. The CDR3 has 14 residues. V shed 2 bases and J 4 bases; nucleotides not matched to a gene: 5. The CDR3 nucleotides are TGTGCCAGCAGCTTAGTCAGGGGGACAGAGACCCAGTACTTC. Its protein product is CASSLVRGTETQYF.

This sequence joins TRBV6-4 and TRBJ1-5, with 7 bases matching TRBD1. The junction had 9 bases not matched to a gene; V was cut back by 8 bases and J by 2 bases. The CDR3 is 15 residues long. The V gene's germline CDR1 is MRHNA and CDR2 SNTAGT. The CDR3 here is CASGQTGLGNQPQHF. CDR3 nucleotide sequence: TGTGCCAGCGGTCAGACAGGGTTGGGCAATCAGCCCCAGCATTTT.

This chain joins TRBV6-5 and TRBJ1-1; D unresolved. Germline CDR1 is MNHEY and CDR2 is SVGAGI. Trimming stripped 0 bases from V and 5 bases from J, with 10 bases between. CDR3 length: 14 amino acids. Written as DNA, the CDR3 is TGTGCCAGCAGTTACTCGATCGGAGAGACTGAAGCTTTCTTT. Its protein is CASSYSIGETEAFF.

The J gene is TRBJ2-7, the V gene TRBV14; TRBD1 matches 12 bases. CDR3 length equals 15 residues. CDR1 is SGHDN, CDR2 FVKESK, per germline. V was pared by 1 base and J by 5 bases, with 3 bases of the junction left unmatched. The CDR3: CASSQAGTGGHEQYF. CDR3 bases: TGTGCCAGCAGCCAAGCCGGGACAGGGGGCCACGAGCAGTACTTC.

This clone was recorded only once. The chain joins TRBV25-1 to TRBJ2-5; 10 positions match TRBD1. There are 13 residues in the CDR3. Germline V CDR1 and CDR2: MGHDK, SYGVNS. The J segment lost 4 bases and the V segment lost 8 bases, leaving 4 bases of the junction unmatched. The CDR3 sequence: CASCRDRGETQYF. In DNA, the CDR3 is TGTGCCAGCTGCCGGGACAGGGGAGAGACCCAGTACTTC. The complete variable domain, with remaining parts taken from reference TRBV25-1 and TRBJ2-5, reads EADIYQTPRYLVIGTGKKITLECSQTMGHDKMYWYQQDPGMELHLIHYSYGVNSTEKGDLSSESTVSRIRTEHFPLTLESARPSHTSQYLCASCRDRGETQYFGPGTRLLVL.

The rearrangement links TRBV11-2 to TRBJ1-1; 11 nucleotides line up with TRBD1. There are 16 residues in the CDR3. The V gene's germline CDR1 is SGHAT and CDR2 FQNNGV. The V segment lost 4 bases and the J segment 4 bases; nucleotides outside the gene matches: 8. CDR3: CASSYRDRGRSTEAFF. CDR3 DNA sequence: TGTGCCAGCAGCTACAGGGACAGGGGGAGAAGCACTGAAGCTTTCTTT.

This chain links TRBV19 with TRBJ1-6; no clear D. The germline gives CDR1 LNHDA, CDR2 SQIVND (reference sequence). V lost 3 bases to trimming and J lost 8 bases, with 8 bases between them. This CDR3 comprises 13 residues. This chain's CDR3 is CASSMSGDSPLHF. The CDR3 bases are TGTGCCAGTAGTATGTCGGGAGATTCACCCCTCCACTTT. The full variable domain, rest sourced from reference TRBV19 and TRBJ1-6, is DGGITQSPKYLFRKEGQNVTLSCEQNLNHDAMYWYRQDPGQGLRLIYYSQIVNDFQKGDIAEGYSVSREKKESFPLTVTSAQKNPTAFYLCASSMSGDSPLHFGNGTRLTVT.

The rearrangement uses TRBV4-1 and TRBJ2-3; D is undetermined. This CDR3 is 14 amino acids long. V dropped 2 bases and J dropped 0 bases, with 6 bases sitting between them. CDR1 is MGHRA and CDR2 is YSYEKL in the germline V gene. The CDR3 protein is CASSQKTSTDTQYF. The DNA for the CDR3 is TGCGCCAGCAGCCAAAAGACTAGCACAGATACGCAGTATTTT.

The chain joins TRBV11-3 to TRBJ1-5; the D gene is possibly TRBD1 (5 bases). Germline V lookup: CDR1 SGHNT, CDR2 YENEEA. The CDR3 is 15 amino acids. V was trimmed by 0 bases and J by 5 bases, leaving 11 bases between them. The CDR3 sequence: CASSLEGAGDQPQHF. CDR3 sequence (DNA): TGTGCCAGCAGCTTAGAAGGGGCAGGAGATCAGCCCCAGCATTTT.

This chain links TRBV9 with TRBJ1-6; D call uncertain. The CDR3 runs 14 residues. V lost 4 bases and J lost 4, with 9 bases in between. Germline loops: CDR1 SGDLS, CDR2 YYNGEE. The CDR3 DNA sequence: TGTGCCAGCAGCTTACGGGGATATAATTCACCCCTCCACTTT. Protein product: CASSLRGYNSPLHF.

The rearrangement links TRBV5-1 to TRBJ2-1; 7 bases are a match to TRBD1. From germline, CDR1 is SGHRS and CDR2 YFSETQ. V lost 4 bases to trimming and J lost 7 bases; unmatched junction nucleotides: 2. The CDR3 contains 12 residues. CDR3 in amino acids: CASSIQGNEQFF. The CDR3 DNA reads TGCGCCAGCAGCATACAGGGGAATGAGCAGTTCTTC.

The chain combines TRBV30 with TRBJ2-4, with 7 nucleotides matching TRBD1. The CDR3 is made up of 13 amino acids. J was trimmed by 7 bases and V by 5 bases; bases with no gene match: 8. Germline lookup yields CDR1 GTSNPN and CDR2 SVGIG (reference sequence). Here the CDR3 DNA reads TGTGCCTGGGCCAGACAGGGAGTGAACATTCAGTACTTC. Its protein product is CAWARQGVNIQYF.

This chain uses TRBV19 with TRBJ1-5; D not resolved. The V gene lost 1 base and the J gene lost 9 bases, with 16 bases spanning the gap. CDR3 size: 15 residues. Per the germline V gene, CDR1 is LNHDA and CDR2 is SQIVND (reference sequence). The CDR3 is CASSIVHTTSVPQHF. In DNA form, the CDR3 reads TGTGCCAGTAGTATAGTTCACACCACATCTGTGCCCCAGCATTTT.

Only one count was recorded for this clone. The chain carries TRBV6-4 and TRBJ2-3; the match to TRBD2 covers 9 bases. Germline CDR1 and CDR2: MRHNA and SNTAGT. The CDR3 is 19 residues long. V was pared by 2 bases and J by 6 bases, with 18 bases of the junction left unmatched. This CDR3 is CASSDTGAGGPTDVDTQYF. In nucleotides, the CDR3 is TGTGCCAGCAGTGACACCGGGGCGGGGGGGCCTACGGACGTGGATACGCAGTATTTT.